Listed below are T cell receptor beta chains from one sample, sequenced in a study of T cell responses to AZD1222 COVID-19 vaccine. The data were produced by immunoSEQ multiplex PCR, yet TCRdb's version contains in-frame clones alone and is incomplete. Among 15,000 to 20,000 clones, roughly 89% were seen once, and the ten largest hold about 8.7%. The material was peripheral blood, obtained 28 days after the second AZD1222 dose. The receptor source for this set is an adult who received the AZD1222 COVID-19 vaccine. The CDR3 runs from the conserved cysteine through the conserved F or W. The order of the fields is V gene, D gene, clone size, J gene, CDR3 protein, CDR3 DNA. A D gene is named only where the DNA matches it firmly. Only some rows state a clone size, as once, few, many or a class for expanded clones.

v_gene: TRBV3-1/TRBV3-2
d_gene: TRBD1
abundance: .
j_gene: TRBJ1-1
CDR3aa: CASSPLGQGMTEAFF
CDR3nt: TGTGCCAGCAGCCCATTGGGACAGGGGATGACTGAAGCTTTCTTT

v_gene: TRBV19
d_gene: .
abundance: .
j_gene: TRBJ2-2
CDR3aa: CASRRLGDGELVGELFF
CDR3nt: TGTGCCAGTAGGCGCCTTGGGGACGGGGAATTGGTTGGGGAGCTGTTTTTT

v_gene: TRBV28
d_gene: TRBD1
abundance: .
j_gene: TRBJ1-5
CDR3aa: CASSLSSGQGMGQPQHF
CDR3nt: TGTGCCAGCAGCCTTTCGTCGGGACAGGGGATGGGCCAGCCCCAGCATTTT

v_gene: TRBV4-1
d_gene: TRBD2
abundance: few
j_gene: TRBJ2-3
CDR3aa: CASSQESSGPDTQYF
CDR3nt: TGCGCCAGCAGCCAAGAGTCTAGCGGGCCAGATACGCAGTATTTT

v_gene: TRBV29-1
d_gene: .
abundance: .
j_gene: TRBJ2-7
CDR3aa: CSVRREGDEQYF
CDR3nt: TGCAGCGTTCGCAGGGAGGGGGACGAGCAGTACTTC

v_gene: TRBV6-5
d_gene: TRBD1
abundance: .
j_gene: TRBJ1-6
CDR3aa: CASSPGTENSPLHF
CDR3nt: TGTGCCAGCAGCCCCGGGACAGAGAATTCACCCCTCCACTTT

v_gene: TRBV19
d_gene: .
abundance: .
j_gene: TRBJ2-1
CDR3aa: CASSISHNEQFF
CDR3nt: TGTGCCAGTAGTATTTCCCACAATGAGCAGTTCTTC

v_gene: TRBV14
d_gene: TRBD2
abundance: .
j_gene: TRBJ2-1
CDR3aa: CASSPLSLRERNEQFF
CDR3nt: TGTGCCAGCAGTCCCCTGTCTTTGCGGGAGAGGAATGAGCAGTTCTTC

v_gene: TRBV30
d_gene: TRBD2
abundance: .
j_gene: TRBJ2-3
CDR3aa: CAWSVGGRSTDTQYF
CDR3nt: TGTGCCTGGAGTGTAGGCGGGAGGAGCACAGATACGCAGTATTTT

v_gene: TRBV28
d_gene: TRBD1
abundance: .
j_gene: TRBJ1-2
CDR3aa: CASSPIRTGGYGYTF
CDR3nt: TGTGCCAGCAGTCCCATCCGGACAGGCGGCTATGGCTACACCTTC

v_gene: TRBV11-2
d_gene: TRBD1
abundance: .
j_gene: TRBJ1-1
CDR3aa: CASSRTRIGQATEAFF
CDR3nt: TGTGCCAGCAGCCGTACGAGAATAGGACAGGCGACTGAAGCTTTCTTT

v_gene: TRBV19
d_gene: TRBD2
abundance: .
j_gene: TRBJ2-3
CDR3aa: CASSFGTSEGRTQYF
CDR3nt: TGTGCCAGTAGTTTCGGGACTAGCGAGGGCAGGACGCAGTATTTT

v_gene: TRBV27
d_gene: TRBD2
abundance: .
j_gene: TRBJ2-7
CDR3aa: CASSPLAEHSYEQYF
CDR3nt: TGTGCCAGCAGTCCACTAGCGGAACACTCCTACGAGCAGTACTTC

v_gene: TRBV2
d_gene: .
abundance: .
j_gene: TRBJ2-1
CDR3aa: CAGGPWSGYNEQFF
CDR3nt: TGTGCCGGGGGGCCGTGGAGCGGATACAATGAGCAGTTCTTC

v_gene: TRBV5-4
d_gene: .
abundance: .
j_gene: TRBJ1-1
CDR3aa: CASSLEAREAFF
CDR3nt: TGTGCCAGCAGCTTGGAGGCTCGGGAGGCTTTCTTT

v_gene: TRBV4-1
d_gene: .
abundance: .
j_gene: TRBJ1-5
CDR3aa: CASSQGTDSNQPQHF
CDR3nt: TGCGCCAGCAGCCAAGGGACGGATAGCAATCAGCCCCAGCATTTT

v_gene: TRBV7-9
d_gene: TRBD2
abundance: once
j_gene: TRBJ2-2
CDR3aa: CASSSRASGGGTGELFF
CDR3nt: TGTGCCAGCAGCTCGCGGGCTAGCGGGGGAGGTACCGGGGAGCTGTTTTTT

v_gene: TRBV7-6
d_gene: TRBD2
abundance: once
j_gene: TRBJ2-6
CDR3aa: CASSLVRGGPGANVLTF
CDR3nt: TGTGCCAGCAGCTTAGTGCGGGGGGGCCCTGGGGCCAACGTCCTGACTTTC

v_gene: TRBV6-1
d_gene: .
abundance: .
j_gene: TRBJ1-1
CDR3aa: CASSEMQNTEAFF
CDR3nt: TGTGCCAGCAGTGAGATGCAGAACACTGAAGCTTTCTTT

v_gene: TRBV3-1/TRBV3-2
d_gene: TRBD1
abundance: .
j_gene: TRBJ1-1
CDR3aa: CASNPLGGDRVAEAFF
CDR3nt: TGTGCCAGCAACCCCCTAGGCGGGGACAGGGTGGCTGAAGCTTTCTTT

v_gene: TRBV6-5
d_gene: TRBD1
abundance: .
j_gene: TRBJ1-4
CDR3aa: CASSYAPDRVEKLFF
CDR3nt: TGTGCCAGCAGTTACGCCCCGGACAGGGTTGAAAAACTGTTTTTT

v_gene: TRBV19
d_gene: .
abundance: .
j_gene: TRBJ1-2
CDR3aa: CASRTDNYGYTF
CDR3nt: TGTGCCAGTAGAACAGACAACTATGGCTACACCTTC

v_gene: TRBV7-6
d_gene: .
abundance: .
j_gene: TRBJ1-5
CDR3aa: CASPARGRGNQPQHF
CDR3nt: TGTGCCAGCCCCGCCAGGGGCAGGGGCAATCAGCCCCAGCATTTT

v_gene: TRBV7-3
d_gene: .
abundance: .
j_gene: TRBJ2-2
CDR3aa: CASSKGVGLAGNTGELFF
CDR3nt: TGTGCCAGCAGCAAAGGGGTGGGGCTAGCAGGAAACACCGGGGAGCTGTTTTTT

v_gene: TRBV5-4
d_gene: .
abundance: .
j_gene: TRBJ2-5
CDR3aa: CASSLGRETQYF
CDR3nt: TGTGCCAGCAGCTTAGGCCGAGAGACCCAGTACTTC

v_gene: TRBV7-2
d_gene: TRBD2
abundance: .
j_gene: TRBJ2-3
CDR3aa: CASSSRLAGGADTQYF
CDR3nt: TGTGCCAGCAGCTCCCGACTAGCGGGGGGTGCGGATACGCAGTATTTT

v_gene: TRBV7-9
d_gene: .
abundance: .
j_gene: TRBJ1-4
CDR3aa: CASSLRTLDEKLFF
CDR3nt: TGTGCCAGCAGCTTACGCACCCTGGATGAAAAACTGTTTTTT

v_gene: TRBV28
d_gene: .
abundance: .
j_gene: TRBJ2-7
CDR3aa: CASSLPRMGQYF
CDR3nt: TGTGCCAGCAGTTTACCCCGGATGGGGCAGTACTTC

v_gene: TRBV14
d_gene: .
abundance: .
j_gene: TRBJ2-5
CDR3aa: CASSQPGDQETQYF
CDR3nt: TGTGCCAGCAGCCAACCGGGCGACCAAGAGACCCAGTACTTC

v_gene: TRBV27
d_gene: TRBD1
abundance: .
j_gene: TRBJ2-7
CDR3aa: CASSLLGGDRGYEQYF
CDR3nt: TGTGCCAGCAGTTTATTGGGGGGGGACAGGGGCTACGAGCAGTACTTC

v_gene: TRBV6-2/TRBV6-3
d_gene: TRBD2
abundance: .
j_gene: TRBJ2-5
CDR3aa: CASSDSGSLETQYF
CDR3nt: TGTGCCAGCAGTGATAGCGGGAGCTTGGAGACCCAGTACTTC